This T cell receptor beta chain was documented in a study of Graves' ophthalmopathy and Graves' hyperthyroidism. The study, taken as a whole, reports: The model's ophthalmopathy progression predictions had less than 71% sensitivity and approximately 72% specificity. Researchers report that a 13-signature model separated ophthalmopathy from stable hyperthyroidism, posting 87.88% sensitivity and 81.08% specificity. Most clonotypes expanded in thyroid above 0.001 frequency were present in blood too.

Among the exclusions were patients with other autoimmune diseases, uncontrolled infections, pregnancy or lactation. The germline CDR1 and CDR2 sequences are SGHTA and FQGNSA. Trimming at V came to 6 bases and at J to 5 bases, leaving 9 bases not matched to a gene. The CDR3 sequence is 15 residues long. This clonotype was picked up many times. Antigen: not known. Using RNA transcripts, the TCR beta CDR3 regions were amplified. RT-PCR was first run with HTBI primers, then multiplex PCR in a second round. In TCRdb, the multiplex PCR reads were re-called with MiXCR into one record per CDR3 protein. The sample records approximately 1.2 million distinct CDR3 sequences, 35% to 40% being singletons.

Sequencing was carried out using peripheral blood or thyroid tissue (not recorded which). The clonotype originates from an adult man with Graves' hyperthyroidism. This rearrangement joins TRBV7-2 to TRBJ2-5; 10 nucleotides match TRBD1. The CDR3 DNA reads as TGTGCCAGCAGTCCCGCGGGACAGGGGTGGGAGACCCAGTACTTC. Translated, it gives CASSPAGQGWETQYF. Looking up the rest from reference TRBV7-2 and TRBJ2-5 gives the full variable domain: GAGVSQSPSNKVTEKGKDVELRCDPISGHTALYWYRQSLGQGLEFLIYFQGNSAPDKSGLPSDRFSAERTGGSVSTLTIQRTQQEDSAVYLCASSPAGQGWETQYFGPGTRLLVL.